The clone carrying this T cell receptor (beta chain) counts as medium-sized by frequency. Its antigen is unknown. The CDR3 is 16 residues long. Germline loops: CDR1 LNHDA, CDR2 SQIVND (reference sequence). TRB amplification used around 260 ng of peripheral blood genomic DNA. These data are taken from a study of T cell clusters in autoimmune cytopenias. Study-level findings and limits: Physiological T cell clusters of healthy donors were apparently absent in primary autoimmune cytopenia patients.

TRB rearrangements were amplified by touch-down multiplex PCR with mixed TRB-A/B primers. Following a re-call of the multiplex PCR reads, TCRdb has one entry per CDR3 protein and lacks DNA. The listing contains thousands of distinct CDR3 sequences. Another study also made use of these data, one on T cell repertoires in aging, cancer and after chemotherapy. According to that study: Six age groups, ranging from 30 or younger to 70 or older, included the donors. Clear clonal overlap appeared across healthy donor samples taken over several months to years. No conclusions about immunological memory after chemotherapy can be drawn from the repertoire data.

Sequenced input: peripheral blood. The chain couples TRBV19 to TRBJ1-5; TCRdb reports TRBD1, a call that lacks DNA to check it against. This receptor was taken from a human donor in good health. The CDR3 region is CASSLPGQARNQPQHF.